This T cell receptor beta chain was sequenced for a study of T cell repertoires in cytomegalovirus infection. Findings and limits, study-wide: The ex vivo response showed dominance by HLA-C-restricted CMV-specific TCR beta clonotypes.

Deletions cut 4 bases from V and 1 base from J, with 10 bases between. Germline loops: CDR1 SGHVS, CDR2 FNYEAQ. The CDR3 consists of 14 residues. With respect to this clonotype: What it binds is unknown.

TCRdb analysed the reads with MiXCR anew, one entry per CDR3 protein. The sample holds around 500,000 distinct CDR3 sequences, approximately 42% seen once. The starting material was cultured PBMCs, obtained from culture after CMV antigen stimulation. This rearrangement joins TRBV7-6 to TRBJ1-1; a possible D gene is TRBD1 (5 bases). The sequence came from a human donor in good health (CMV status not recorded). Some clones in this sample may be carry-over from other donors' samples. DNA for the CDR3: TGTGCCAGCAGCTCAGGGACGAGGAACACTGAAGCTTTCTTT. Encoded protein: CASSSGTRNTEAFF.